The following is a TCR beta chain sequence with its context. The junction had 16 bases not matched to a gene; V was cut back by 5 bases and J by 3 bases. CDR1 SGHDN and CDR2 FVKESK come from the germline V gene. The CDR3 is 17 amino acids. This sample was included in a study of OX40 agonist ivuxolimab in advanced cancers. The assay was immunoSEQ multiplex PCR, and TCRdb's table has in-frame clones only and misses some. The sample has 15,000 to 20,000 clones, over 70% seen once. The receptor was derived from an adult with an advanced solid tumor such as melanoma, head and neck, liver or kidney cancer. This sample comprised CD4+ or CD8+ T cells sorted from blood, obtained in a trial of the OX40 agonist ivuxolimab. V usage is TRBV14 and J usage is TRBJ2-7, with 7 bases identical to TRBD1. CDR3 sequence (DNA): TGTGCCAGCAGCAAAACAGGGGATTGGCAAGCCCTCTACGAGCAGTACTTC. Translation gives CASSKTGDWQALYEQYF.